The 2 T cell receptor beta chains given below trace back to one sample, sequenced in a study of T cell changes during pregnancy in multiple sclerosis. Clones were sequenced by immunoSEQ multiplex PCR, and TCRdb holds only the in-frame ones, with some missing. Here the sample spans 50,000 to 60,000 clones, approximately 90% being singletons. This specimen consisted of peripheral blood, obtained after pregnancy. The receptors were gathered from a female donor with multiple sclerosis, enrolled in a pregnancy study.

This clone was detected a few times. The chain joins TRBV27 to TRBJ1-1, with D maybe TRBD1 (5 bases). Germline V CDR1 and CDR2: MNHEY, SMNVEV (reference sequence). The CDR3 contains 14 residues. V lost 3 bases and J 10 bases, leaving 18 bases between the germline ends. CDR3 DNA sequence: TGTGCCAGCAGTTTGAGGCGGCAGGGCCTTACAGCTTTCTTT. Its translation is CASSLRRQGLTAFF.

The chain links TRBV11-2 to TRBJ1-5; the D gene is possibly TRBD1 (6 bases). Germline lookup yields CDR1 SGHAT and CDR2 FQNNGV. The CDR3 contains 13 residues. V lost 2 bases to trimming and J lost 5 bases, with 7 bases between them. CDR3 in amino acids: CASSLQGHQPQHF. The CDR3 coding sequence is TGTGCCAGCAGCTTACAGGGGCATCAGCCCCAGCATTTT.